These T cell receptor beta chains were read from a single sample in a study of blood T cells in healthy people across ages. TCRdb ran MiXCR on the 5' RACE reads and lists one entry per CDR3 protein. This table has some 880,000 distinct CDR3 sequences, about 34% appearing once. Sequencing was carried out using blood. Receptors originate from a young man in good health. Both conserved end residues are part of each CDR3. The D gene is left open where the match is weak. Only some rows state a clone size, as once, few, many or a class for expanded clones.

v_gene	abundance	j_gene	d_gene	len	CDR3nt	CDR3aa
TRBV7-2	many	TRBJ2-3	TRBD2	18	TGTGCCAGCAGCTTCGGGACTAGCGGGGGAACTAGCACAGATACGCAGTATTTT	CASSFGTSGGTSTDTQYF
TRBV20-1	many	TRBJ2-4	.	11	TGCAGTTCTCGTGCCAAAAACATTCAGTACTTC	CSSRAKNIQYF
TRBV4-1	few	TRBJ1-4	.	15	TGCGCCAGCAGCCAACCAGGGGCCGGCGGTGAAAAACTGTTTTTT	CASSQPGAGGEKLFF
TRBV7-2	.	TRBJ2-2	TRBD2	16	TGTGCCAGCAGCTTAGTAGCGGGGGGTAACACCGGGGAGCTGTTTTTT	CASSLVAGGNTGELFF
TRBV28	.	TRBJ1-5	.	15	TGTGCCAGCAGACTCCGGCGTGGGGAAAATCAGCCCCAGCATTTT	CASRLRRGENQPQHF
TRBV2	.	TRBJ2-3	.	14	TGTGCCAGCAGTGGGAGAGTAAGCACAGATACGCAGTATTTT	CASSGRVSTDTQYF
TRBV10-3	.	TRBJ1-1	.	14	TGTGCCATCAACCAAGGGACGGCGATCACTGAAGCTTTCTTT	CAINQGTAITEAFF
TRBV18	.	TRBJ2-4	.	14	TGTGCCAGCTCACCAACTAGGTTCGGAAACATTCAGTACTTC	CASSPTRFGNIQYF
TRBV6-2/TRBV6-3	once	TRBJ1-1	.	13	TGTGCCAGCAGTAGGAGCGGGGCTTGCGAAGCTTTCTTT	CASSRSGACEAFF
TRBV5-1	.	TRBJ2-7	TRBD1	19	TGCGCCAGCAGCTTGGCCACCGGGACAGCAAAAAGGCCTACGGGGGAGCAGTACTTC	CASSLATGTAKRPTGEQYF
TRBV29-1	.	TRBJ1-1	TRBD1	14	TGCAGCGTAACCGGGACAGACTTTTTCACTGAAGCTTTCTTT	CSVTGTDFFTEAFF
TRBV7-9	many	TRBJ1-6	.	14	TGTGCCAGCAGCCCAGACGGTTATAATTCACCCCTCCACTTT	CASSPDGYNSPLHF
TRBV12-3/TRBV12-4	.	TRBJ2-1	TRBD2	14	TGTGCCAGCAGCGCTGGGACTAGCGGACCCGAGCAGTTCTTC	CASSAGTSGPEQFF
TRBV20-1	few	TRBJ2-3	TRBD1	15	TGCAGTGCTAGGACAGGGGTCTCTAGCACAGATACGCAGTATTTT	CSARTGVSSTDTQYF
TRBV10-3	.	TRBJ1-1	.	15	TGTGCCATCAGTGATATTGGGTACAGGGACACTGAAGCTTTCTTT	CAISDIGYRDTEAFF
TRBV4-1	many	TRBJ2-5	.	14	TGCGCCAGCAGCCGGCTAGCCATGGTTGAGACCCAGTACTTC	CASSRLAMVETQYF
TRBV7-6	.	TRBJ2-2	TRBD2	17	TGTGCCAGCAGCTTATCCCCCGCGGGGGGGCCAAGGGGGGAGCTGTTTTTT	CASSLSPAGGPRGELFF
TRBV20-1	few	TRBJ1-4	.	14	TGCAGTGCGGCCCCCGTAAGGGAGAATGAAAAACTGTTTTTT	CSAAPVRENEKLFF